Listed here are 5 T cell receptor beta chains from one sample, sequenced in a study of blood T cell repertoires in COVID-19. Method: immunoSEQ multiplex PCR; TCRdb's copy keeps in-frame clones and lacks some. Of 150,000 to 200,000 clones listed, approximately 80% were seen once; the top ten hold roughly 11%. Sequenced input: peripheral blood. These receptors were obtained from a human donor in a cohort sampled during active COVID-19.

The CDR3 here is CASSLEWGREGNQPQHF. Written as DNA, the CDR3 is TGCGCCAGCAGCTTGGAGTGGGGCAGGGAGGGCAATCAGCCCCAGCATTTT. V gene TRBV5-1 combines with J gene TRBJ1-5, with D tentatively TRBD1 (5 bases). V was clipped by 0 bases and J by 2 bases, with 15 bases between them. Germline CDR1 and CDR2: SGHRS and YFSETQ. The CDR3 runs 17 residues.

For the CDR3, the DNA is TGTGCCACCAGCGCCTCTAGCGGGGGGCGAGATACGCAGTATTTT. Amino acids: CATSASSGGRDTQYF. V and J are TRBV24-1 and TRBJ2-3; 11 nucleotides match TRBD2. The J segment lost 5 bases and the V segment lost 7 bases, leaving 7 bases of the junction unmatched. The CDR3 has 15 residues. From germline, CDR1 is KGHDR and CDR2 SFDVKD.

The chain links TRBV6-5 to TRBJ1-2, with D possibly TRBD1 on 5 matching bases. Germline CDR1 reads MNHEY; CDR2 reads SVGAGI. V dropped 0 bases and J dropped 7 bases, with 12 bases sitting between them. This CDR3 is 14 amino acids long. The CDR3 reads CASSYSAGRGGYTF. DNA for the CDR3: TGTGCCAGCAGTTACTCCGCGGGGCGGGGTGGCTACACCTTC.

The V and J genes are TRBV12-5 and TRBJ1-1; D uncertain. This CDR3 has 15 residues. The ends were cut back, 0 bases at V and 6 bases at J, with 14 bases in the middle. CDR1 LGHNT and CDR2 FRNRAP come from the germline V gene. CDR3 bases: TGTGCTAGTGGTTTGGTAGTTGGTAGAGCCCCTGAAGCTTTCTTT. Its translation: CASGLVVGRAPEAFF.

The chain recombines TRBV19 with TRBJ1-5, with 7 bases lining up with TRBD1. Germline V gene lookup returns CDR1 LNHDA and CDR2 SQIVND (reference sequence). The CDR3 loop spans 18 amino acids. Trimming cost V 4 bases and J 0 bases; bases outside gene matches: 12. CDR3 sequence: CASSTPEGALYSNQPQHF. CDR3 sequence (DNA): TGTGCCAGTAGTACCCCGGAGGGGGCCTTATATAGCAATCAGCCCCAGCATTTT.